The 4 T cell receptor beta chains presented below share a single source sample, sequenced in a study of blood T cell repertoires in COVID-19. Clones were sequenced by immunoSEQ multiplex PCR, and TCRdb holds only the in-frame ones, with some missing. The repertoire holds roughly 110,000 clones, about nine tenths seen once, with approximately 4% in the top ten. Source material: peripheral blood. The origin of the receptors is a man aged 35 to 55 with acute or convalescent COVID-19.

The chain uses TRBV5-1 and TRBJ2-7, with D perhaps matching TRBD2 (6 bases). The V and J ends lost 0 bases and 0 bases respectively, with 13 bases between them. There are 16 residues in the CDR3. The germline gives CDR1 SGHRS, CDR2 YFSETQ. CDR3 sequence: CASSLDGDWSSYEQYF. CDR3 DNA sequence: TGCGCCAGCAGCTTGGACGGGGACTGGAGCTCCTACGAGCAGTACTTC.

V usage is TRBV7-8 and J usage is TRBJ2-7; 7 bases are a match to TRBD1. This CDR3 has 15 amino acids. V shed 0 bases and J 3 bases; nucleotides not matched to a gene: 5. The germline V gene has CDR1 SGHVS and CDR2 FQNEAQ. DNA of the CDR3: TGTGCCAGCAGCTTAGCTCGGGACAGAGACTACGAGCAGTACTTC. This codes for CASSLARDRDYEQYF.

The chain has TRBV15 and TRBJ2-1; 10 bases match TRBD2. This CDR3 is 15 amino acids long. J was trimmed by 6 bases and V by 4 bases; bases with no gene match: 6. Per germline, CDR1 LNHNV and CDR2 YYDKDF (reference sequence). The CDR3 spells CATSISGRALNEQFF. DNA for the CDR3: TGTGCCACCAGCATCAGCGGGAGGGCCCTCAATGAGCAGTTCTTC.

In this sample, this clone turned up once. This chain connects TRBV24-1 to TRBJ2-2; perhaps TRBD2 as D (6 bases). Germline assignment: CDR1 KGHDR and CDR2 SFDVKD. Trimming removed 9 bases at V and 0 bases at J, with 10 bases between. The CDR3 totals 14 residues. Written as DNA, the CDR3 is TGTGCCACCTCCAGACTAGCGAACACCGGGGAGCTGTTTTTT. This gives the protein CATSRLANTGELFF.